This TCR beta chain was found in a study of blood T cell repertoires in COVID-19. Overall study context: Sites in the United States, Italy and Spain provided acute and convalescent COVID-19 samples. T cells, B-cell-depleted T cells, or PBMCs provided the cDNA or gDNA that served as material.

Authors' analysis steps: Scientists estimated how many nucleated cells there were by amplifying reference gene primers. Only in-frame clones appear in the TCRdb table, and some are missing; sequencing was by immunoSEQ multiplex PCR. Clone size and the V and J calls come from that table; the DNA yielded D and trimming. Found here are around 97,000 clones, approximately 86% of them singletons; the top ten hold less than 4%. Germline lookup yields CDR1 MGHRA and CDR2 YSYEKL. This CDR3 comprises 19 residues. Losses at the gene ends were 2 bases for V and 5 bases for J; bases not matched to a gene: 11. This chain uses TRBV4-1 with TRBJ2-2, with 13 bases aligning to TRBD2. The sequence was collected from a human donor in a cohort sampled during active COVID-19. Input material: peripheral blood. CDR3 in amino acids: CASSQRGLAGSTGTGELFF. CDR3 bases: TGCGCCAGCAGCCAACGGGGACTAGCGGGGTCAACGGGAACCGGGGAGCTGTTTTTT.